These T cell receptor beta chains were read from a single sample in a study of blood T cell repertoires in COVID-19. Only in-frame clones appear in the TCRdb table, and some are missing; sequencing was by immunoSEQ multiplex PCR. This repertoire shows about 190,000 clones, about nine tenths found once; its top ten account for 1.1%. The sample comprised peripheral blood. The source is a man between 25 and 39 years old with acute or convalescent COVID-19. The CDR3 runs from the conserved cysteine through the conserved F or W. D genes are given only for firm matches.

V gene	J gene	D gene	CDR3 protein
TRBV9	TRBJ2-1	TRBD2	CASSAEELGLAVGGEQFF
TRBV6-1	TRBJ1-1	.	CASSEAARLKAFF
TRBV5-4	TRBJ1-1	TRBD1	CASTRTGANTEAFF
TRBV6-5	TRBJ2-6	.	CASSEHSGANVLTF
TRBV6-5	TRBJ2-5	.	CASSSPTGGVETQYF
TRBV6-2/TRBV6-3	TRBJ2-5	.	CASSYSRGSPQETQYF
TRBV6-6	TRBJ1-2	TRBD1	CASIEPGTGGTGYTF
TRBV18	TRBJ1-1	.	CASSPFGGENTEAFF
TRBV30	TRBJ2-5	TRBD2	CAWTLAGGPGETQYF
TRBV30	TRBJ1-4	.	CAWSVLGGLSATNEKLFF
TRBV11-2	TRBJ2-4	TRBD2	CASSLASGRSPLAKNIQYF
TRBV19	TRBJ2-1	.	CASSIVGGLYNEQFF
TRBV7-9	TRBJ1-6	.	CASSLTTGYSPLHF
TRBV7-2	TRBJ1-2	.	CASSLAGALNYGYTF
TRBV9	TRBJ1-1	TRBD1	CASSDRDSAEAFF
TRBV7-8	TRBJ2-3	.	CASSHPRDTQYF
TRBV30	TRBJ1-5	.	CAWSPNSIGNQPQHF
TRBV11-2	TRBJ2-6	TRBD2	CASSLAGGAGANVLTF
TRBV18	TRBJ1-5	.	CASSPPGAVGPQHF
TRBV4-1	TRBJ2-5	.	CASSQRFVLPTQETQYF
TRBV6-5	TRBJ1-5	.	CASSQTLRDQPQHF
TRBV4-1	TRBJ1-5	.	CASSQSLADTSNQPQHF
TRBV6-4	TRBJ2-1	TRBD2	CASSDGTSNEQFF
TRBV28	TRBJ2-1	TRBD2	CASSSSGRVPYNEQFF
TRBV29-1	TRBJ1-5	TRBD1	CSVKDRGSNQPQHF
TRBV15	TRBJ1-5	.	CATSRLEEYEPQHF
TRBV5-4	TRBJ2-1	TRBD2	CASSPPTSRDNEQFF
TRBV6-5	TRBJ2-2	.	CASTLAYNTGELFF